Below are 12 T cell receptor beta chains sequenced from a single sample in a study of blood T cell repertoires in COVID-19. Generated by immunoSEQ multiplex PCR, the TCRdb table keeps only in-frame clones and is missing some. The table includes 180,000 or so clones, around 91% detected once. Sequencing was done on a sample of PBMCs or T cells enriched from blood (not recorded which). These receptors were collected from a woman younger than 35 who had recovered from COVID-19.

This chain links TRBV19 with TRBJ2-1; 10 bases agree with TRBD1. This CDR3 region has 16 residues. CDR1 LNHDA and CDR2 SQIVND come from the germline V gene (reference sequence). V trimming: 3 bases; J trimming: 7 bases; junction bases outside the gene matches: 9. CDR3 residues: CASSIPAGTGANEQFF. The CDR3 coding sequence is TGTGCCAGTAGTATCCCCGCCGGGACAGGGGCGAATGAGCAGTTCTTC.

This clone was seen a handful of times. V gene TRBV9 combines with J gene TRBJ2-2; tentatively, D is TRBD2 (5 bases). V was pared by 4 bases and J by 1 base, with 14 bases between. Germline V gene sequence: CDR1 SGDLS, CDR2 YYNGEE. This CDR3 is built from 16 residues. CDR3: CASSIREKRNTGELFF. CDR3 coding DNA: TGTGCCAGCAGCATTCGGGAAAAACGGAACACCGGGGAGCTGTTTTTT.

V and J are TRBV2 and TRBJ1-1, with no clear D. This CDR3 is 14 amino acids long. Germline values: CDR1 SNHLY, CDR2 FYNNEI. Trimming pared 8 bases from V and 2 bases from J, leaving 15 bases between. The CDR3 protein is CASLLETDNTEAFF. The CDR3 nucleotides are TGTGCCAGCCTACTAGAAACGGACAACACTGAAGCTTTCTTT.

A note on this clone: The sample holds other DNA sequences that translate to the same CDR3. This chain joins TRBV9 and TRBJ2-5; perhaps TRBD2 as D (6 bases). CDR3 size: 13 residues. Germline V CDR1 and CDR2: SGDLS, YYNGEE. Between the trimmed V and J ends, which lost 0 bases and 3 bases, there was a span of 6 bases. CDR3 sequence: CASSVGGEETQYF. Here the CDR3 DNA reads TGTGCCAGCAGCGTAGGCGGGGAAGAGACCCAGTACTTC. The full variable domain, completed using reference TRBV9 and TRBJ2-5, is DSGVTQTPKHLITATGQRVTLRCSPRSGDLSVYWYQQSLDQGLQFLIQYYNGEERAKGNILERFSAQQFPDLHSELNLSSLELGDSALYFCASSVGGEETQYFGPGTRLLVL.

This clone was seen a handful of times. The chain carries TRBV4-1 and TRBJ2-7; D possibly corresponds to TRBD1 (6 bases). The V gene's germline CDR1 is MGHRA and CDR2 YSYEKL. The CDR3 is made up of 16 amino acids. The germline V and J ends were trimmed by 0 bases and 0 bases, with 12 bases remaining between them. CDR3 sequence (DNA): TGCGCCAGCAGCCAAGAAGTAGGGACACCCTCCTACGAGCAGTACTTC. Amino acid sequence: CASSQEVGTPSYEQYF.

This sequence joins TRBV9 and TRBJ2-5; possibly TRBD2 for D (6 bases). Germline V CDR1 and CDR2: SGDLS, YYNGEE. The V end lost 3 bases, the J end lost 1 base, and 10 bases lay between the germline ends. The CDR3 has 14 amino acids. The CDR3 loop is CASSGGGLQETQYF. The CDR3, as DNA: TGTGCCAGCAGCGGCGGAGGGCTCCAAGAGACCCAGTACTTC.

This clone appeared once. The J gene is TRBJ2-1, the V gene TRBV9; maybe TRBD2 (6 bases). Germline V gene lookup returns CDR1 SGDLS and CDR2 YYNGEE. With 3 bases removed from V and 12 bases from J, the gap between germline ends came to 19 bases. The CDR3 sequence is 14 residues long. The CDR3 spells CASSGSGWDSGQFF. The CDR3 region has the DNA TGTGCCAGCAGCGGGAGCGGGTGGGATTCGGGGCAGTTCTTC.

The rearrangement joins TRBV3-1 (or the pseudogene TRBV3-2) to TRBJ2-7; no clear D gene. V dropped 1 base and J dropped 6 bases, with 13 bases sitting between them. Germline CDR1 reads LGHDT; CDR2 reads YNNKEL (reference sequence). The CDR3 has 14 amino acids. The CDR3 reads CASSQAPAYGEQYF. CDR3 bases: TGTGCCAGCAGCCAAGCACCCGCGTATGGCGAGCAGTACTTC.

This chain uses TRBV5-1 with TRBJ1-1, with 7 bases fitting TRBD1. CDR3 length: 13 amino acids. The V gene's germline CDR1 is SGHRS and CDR2 YFSETQ. V gave up 0 bases and J gave up 7 bases; unmatched junction bases: 3. The CDR3 region is CASSLGDSLEAFF. The CDR3 coding sequence is TGCGCCAGCAGCTTGGGGGACAGCCTTGAAGCTTTCTTT.

CDR3 sequence: CASGPGGTHNEQFF. CDR3 nucleotides: TGTGCTAGTGGCCCCGGGGGGACCCACAATGAGCAGTTCTTC. The chain recombines TRBV12-5 with TRBJ2-1; 7 nucleotides line up with TRBD2. J was trimmed by 5 bases and V by 6 bases; bases with no gene match: 7. Germline-derived CDR1 and CDR2 are LGHNT and FRNRAP. This CDR3 region has 14 residues.

CDR3 sequence reads: CASSGDKSYEQYF. In DNA form, the CDR3 reads TGTGCCAGCAGTGGGGACAAGTCCTACGAGCAGTACTTC. The chain uses TRBV9 and TRBJ2-7; TRBD1 might be the D (6 bases). The CDR3 spans 13 residues. V shed 5 bases and J shed 1 base, with 10 bases lying between them. Germline-derived CDR1 and CDR2 are SGDLS and YYNGEE.

The rearrangement uses TRBV27 and TRBJ2-1; the match to TRBD1 covers 8 bases. There are 15 residues in the CDR3. V gave up 5 bases and J gave up 1 base; unmatched junction bases: 4. Germline V gene sequence: CDR1 MNHEY, CDR2 SMNVEV (reference sequence). CDR3 loop: CASSINRGSYNEQFF. In DNA, the CDR3 is TGTGCCAGCAGTATTAACAGGGGGTCCTACAATGAGCAGTTCTTC.